This entry is about one T cell receptor (beta chain). This entry comes from a study of PD-L1 blockade in urothelial cancer. V was trimmed by 3 bases and J by 4 bases, leaving 7 bases between them. The CDR3 length is 13 residues. The germline V gene has CDR1 MDHEN and CDR2 SYDVKM. The table came from immunoSEQ multiplex PCR; TCRdb's copy has only in-frame clones and leaves some out. Here the sample spans around 100,000 clones, over 75% being singletons. The genes are TRBV28 and TRBJ1-5, with D tentatively TRBD1 (5 bases). The source was PBMCs, collected around atezolizumab (anti-PD-L1) treatment. This receptor was taken from a man aged 45-65 years with urothelial cancer. CDR3 region: CASSFRVNQPQHF. The CDR3 region has the DNA TGTGCCAGCAGTTTCAGGGTTAATCAGCCCCAGCATTTT.